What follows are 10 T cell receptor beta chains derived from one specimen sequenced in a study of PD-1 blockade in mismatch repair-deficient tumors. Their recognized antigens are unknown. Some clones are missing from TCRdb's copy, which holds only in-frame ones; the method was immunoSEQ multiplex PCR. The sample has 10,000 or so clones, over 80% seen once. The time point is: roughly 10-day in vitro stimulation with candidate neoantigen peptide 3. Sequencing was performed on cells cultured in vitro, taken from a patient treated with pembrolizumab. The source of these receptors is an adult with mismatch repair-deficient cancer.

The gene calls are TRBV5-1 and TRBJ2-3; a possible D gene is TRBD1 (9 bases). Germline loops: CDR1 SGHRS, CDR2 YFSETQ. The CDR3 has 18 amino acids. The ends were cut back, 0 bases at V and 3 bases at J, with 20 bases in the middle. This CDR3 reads CASSLGVAGQGWTDTQYF. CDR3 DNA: TGCGCCAGCAGCTTGGGGGTAGCGGGACAGGGTTGGACAGATACGCAGTATTTT.

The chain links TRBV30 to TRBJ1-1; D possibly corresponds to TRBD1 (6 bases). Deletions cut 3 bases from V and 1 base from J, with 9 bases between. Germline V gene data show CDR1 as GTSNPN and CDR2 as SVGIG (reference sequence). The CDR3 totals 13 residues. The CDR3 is CAWSRGGNTEAFF. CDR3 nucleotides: TGTGCCTGGAGCAGGGGTGGGAACACTGAAGCTTTCTTT. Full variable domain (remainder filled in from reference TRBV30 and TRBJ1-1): SQTIHQWPATLVQPVGSPLSLECTVEGTSNPNLYWYRQAAGRGLQLLFYSVGIGQISSEVPQNLSASRPQDRQFILSSKKLLLSDSGFYLCAWSRGGNTEAFFGQGTRLTVV.

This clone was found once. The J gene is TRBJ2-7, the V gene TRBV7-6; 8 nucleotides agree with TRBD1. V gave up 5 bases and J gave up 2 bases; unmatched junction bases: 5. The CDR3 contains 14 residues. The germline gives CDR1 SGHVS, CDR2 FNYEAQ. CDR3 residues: CASSRGTGAYEQYF. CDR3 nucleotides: TGTGCCAGCAGCCGTGGGACAGGCGCCTACGAGCAGTACTTC. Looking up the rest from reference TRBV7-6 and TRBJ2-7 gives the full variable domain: GAGVSQSPRYKVTKRGQDVALRCDPISGHVSLYWYRQALGQGPEFLTYFNYEAQQDKSGLPNDRFSAERPEGSISTLTIQRTEQRDSAMYRCASSRGTGAYEQYFGPGTRLTVT.

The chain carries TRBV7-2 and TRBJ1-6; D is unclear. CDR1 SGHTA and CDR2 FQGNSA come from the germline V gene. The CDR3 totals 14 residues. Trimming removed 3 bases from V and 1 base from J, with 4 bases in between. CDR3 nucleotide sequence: TGTGCCAGCAGCTTTGGGTCCTATAATTCACCCCTCCACTTT. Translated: CASSFGSYNSPLHF.

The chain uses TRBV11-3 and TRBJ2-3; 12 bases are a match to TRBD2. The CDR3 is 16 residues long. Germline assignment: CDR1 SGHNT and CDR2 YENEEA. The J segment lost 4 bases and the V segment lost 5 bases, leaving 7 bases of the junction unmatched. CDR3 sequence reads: CASSPRTSGNPDTQYF. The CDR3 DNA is TGTGCCAGCAGCCCGAGGACTAGCGGGAACCCAGATACGCAGTATTTT. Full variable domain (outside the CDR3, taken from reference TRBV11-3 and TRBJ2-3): EAGVVQSPRYKIIEKKQPVAFWCNPISGHNTLYWYLQNLGQGPELLIRYENEEAVDDSQLPKDRFSAERLKGVDSTLKIQPAELGDSAVYLCASSPRTSGNPDTQYFGPGTRLTVL.

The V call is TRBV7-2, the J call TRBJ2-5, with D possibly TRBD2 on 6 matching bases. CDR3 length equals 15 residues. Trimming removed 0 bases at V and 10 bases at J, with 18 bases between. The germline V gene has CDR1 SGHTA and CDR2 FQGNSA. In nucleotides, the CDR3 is TGTGCCAGCAGCTTAGCGGGGAGGACCTTCGCGGTCCAGTACTTC. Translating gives CASSLAGRTFAVQYF.

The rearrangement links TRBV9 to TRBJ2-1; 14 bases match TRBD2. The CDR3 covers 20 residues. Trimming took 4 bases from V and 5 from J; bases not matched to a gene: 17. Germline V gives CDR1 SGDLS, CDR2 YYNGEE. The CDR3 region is CASSPSLEGWTSGRHNEQFF. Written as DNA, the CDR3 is TGTGCCAGCAGCCCCAGTTTAGAGGGGTGGACTAGCGGGAGGCACAATGAGCAGTTCTTC.

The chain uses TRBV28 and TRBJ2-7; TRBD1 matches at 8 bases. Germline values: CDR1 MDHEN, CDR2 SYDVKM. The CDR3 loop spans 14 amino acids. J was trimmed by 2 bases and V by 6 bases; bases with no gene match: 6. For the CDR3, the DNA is TGTGCCAGCAGGAGGACAGGGAGAACCTACGAGCAGTACTTC. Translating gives CASRRTGRTYEQYF.

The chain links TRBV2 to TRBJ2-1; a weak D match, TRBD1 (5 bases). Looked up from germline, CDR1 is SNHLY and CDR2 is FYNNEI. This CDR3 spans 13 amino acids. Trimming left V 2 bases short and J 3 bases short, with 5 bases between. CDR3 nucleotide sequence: TGTGCCAGCAGTGAACAGGGCTACAATGAGCAGTTCTTC. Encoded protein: CASSEQGYNEQFF.

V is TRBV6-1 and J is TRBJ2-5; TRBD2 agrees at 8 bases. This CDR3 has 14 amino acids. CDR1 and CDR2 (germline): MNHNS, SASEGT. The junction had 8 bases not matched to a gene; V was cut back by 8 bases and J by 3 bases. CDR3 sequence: CASVGAGGKETQYF. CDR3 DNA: TGTGCCAGCGTTGGGGCGGGAGGCAAAGAGACCCAGTACTTC.